This T cell receptor beta chain emerged from a study of T-cell reconstitution after alpha-beta-depleted transplantation in children. This clonotype was detected only a few times. Unique molecular identifiers tagged the TCRbeta library. TCRdb passed the PCR reads through MiXCR, listing each CDR3 protein once. The table lists approximately 270,000 distinct CDR3 sequences, 9.9% of them singletons. V lost 4 bases and J lost 16; bases outside the gene matches: 3. Germline V CDR1 and CDR2: MNHEY, SMNVEV (reference sequence). This CDR3 is built from 12 residues. Specimen: PBMCs from the stem cell graft donor, collected from the stem cell graft. The rearrangement links TRBV27 to TRBJ1-6; 11 bases match TRBD1. The TCR was taken from a human donor who donated a stem cell graft to a child with SCID. Written as DNA, the CDR3 is TGTGCCAGCAGTTCCGGGACAGGGGGACTCCACTTT. Protein: CASSSGTGGLHF.